This T cell receptor (beta chain) originates from a study of metastatic and nonmetastatic thyroid tumors. Trimming pared 3 bases from V and 2 bases from J, leaving 16 bases between. CDR1 MNHNS and CDR2 SASEGT come from the germline V gene. This CDR3 contains 16 residues. Concerning this clone: Its antigen is still unknown.

Study-wide results and limits: Patients with malignant thyroid tumors reportedly had significantly higher TCR beta diversity than those with benign nodules, in blood and tumor.

TCRdb re-called clones via MiXCR from the PCR reads. The sample yields some 30,000 clones, roughly 33% seen once. Every patient was untreated before thyroid surgery. The rearrangement uses TRBV6-1 and TRBJ1-2, with D possibly TRBD1 on 5 matching bases. The clonotype comes from a female donor with papillary thyroid cancer or a benign thyroid nodule (not recorded which). Some clones in this sample may be carry-over from other donors' samples. The sequenced material came from tumor tissue. CDR3 nucleotides: TGTGCCAGCAGTGACGGTGGGGCAGGAGGGAACTATGGCTACACCTTC. It is translated as CASSDGGAGGNYGYTF.